The T cell receptor beta chain under discussion was sequenced for a study of T cell repertoires in cytomegalovirus infection. Across the whole study: Indicated by public TCR beta signatures were CMV infection and matching HLA type.

Trimming stripped 1 base from V and 4 bases from J, with 17 bases between. The CDR3 spans 16 residues. The V gene's germline CDR1 is DFQATT and CDR2 SNEGSKA (reference sequence). MiXCR was run by TCRdb on the reads, yielding one entry per CDR3 protein. The table records a few hundred thousand distinct CDR3 sequences, more than 8% of them present only once. The sequenced sample was PBMCs. V and J are TRBV20-1 and TRBJ1-5, with a weak D call TRBD1 (5 bases). The clonotype originates from a human donor in good health (CMV status not recorded). Some clones in this sample may be carry-over from other donors' samples. CDR3 nucleotide sequence: TGCAGTGCTAGAGTCCCGTTGGGGCAGTTGAATCAGCCCCAGCATTTT. It specifies CSARVPLGQLNQPQHF.